Listed here is a single T cell receptor (beta chain). This CDR3 has 15 residues. Per the germline V gene, CDR1 is MNHEY and CDR2 is SMNVEV (reference sequence). Trimming stripped 7 bases from V and 5 bases from J, with 18 bases between. The data belong to a study of blood T cell repertoires in COVID-19. Clones were read by immunoSEQ multiplex PCR, and TCRdb kept only the in-frame ones, dropping some. The sample shows about 290,000 clones, around four fifths of them seen only once. The sample comprised peripheral blood. This chain joins TRBV27 and TRBJ2-1; no definite D call. This receptor was identified in a woman aged 45-59 years with active or convalescent COVID-19. Written as DNA, the CDR3 is TGTGCCAGCAACGAAGTCTACCCCGTTAACAATGAGCAGTTCTTC. This gives the protein CASNEVYPVNNEQFF.